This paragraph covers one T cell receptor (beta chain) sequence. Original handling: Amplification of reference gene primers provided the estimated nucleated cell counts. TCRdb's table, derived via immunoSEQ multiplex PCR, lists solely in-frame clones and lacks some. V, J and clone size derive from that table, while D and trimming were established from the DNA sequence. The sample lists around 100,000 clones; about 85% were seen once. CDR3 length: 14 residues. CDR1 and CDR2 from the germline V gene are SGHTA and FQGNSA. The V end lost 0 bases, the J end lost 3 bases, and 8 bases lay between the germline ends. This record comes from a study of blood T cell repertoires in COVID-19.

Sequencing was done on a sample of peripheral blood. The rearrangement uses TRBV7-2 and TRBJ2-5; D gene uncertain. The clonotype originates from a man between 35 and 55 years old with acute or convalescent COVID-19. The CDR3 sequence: CASSLAGRKETQYF. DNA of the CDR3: TGTGCCAGCAGCTTAGCGGGCAGAAAAGAGACCCAGTACTTC.